Listed below are T cell receptor beta chains from one sample, sequenced in a study of blood T cell repertoires in COVID-19. Data came from immunoSEQ multiplex PCR; TCRdb stores just in-frame clones and leaves some out. Here the sample spans 250,000 to 350,000 clones, over 75% being singletons. The sequenced sample consisted of peripheral blood. The source of these receptors is a woman aged 55-70 years with acute or convalescent COVID-19. CDR3s include the opening cysteine and the closing phenylalanine or tryptophan. The D gene is left open where the match is weak. Expanded clones get a size class; other rows say once, few or many, or leave the size out.

d_call	clone_size	v_call	j_call	cdr3_aa	cdr3_nt
TRBD1	once	TRBV29-1	TRBJ1-3	CSVAAGGGNTIYF	TGCAGCGTTGCGGCAGGGGGTGGAAACACCATATATTTT
-	-	TRBV27	TRBJ1-2	CASSPWAGWDYGYTF	TGTGCCAGCAGCCCATGGGCAGGTTGGGACTATGGCTACACCTTC
-	-	TRBV4-2	TRBJ1-4	CASSLGRMIESTNEKLFF	TGTGCCAGCAGCCTGGGCAGGATGATCGAATCAACTAATGAAAAACTGTTTTTT
TRBD1	once	TRBV2	TRBJ2-7	CASSGQGPYEQYF	TGTGCCAGCAGTGGACAGGGTCCCTACGAGCAGTACTTC
-	-	TRBV27	TRBJ1-1	CASRRGEAEAFF	TGTGCCAGCCGTCGCGGGGAGGCTGAAGCTTTCTTT
TRBD2	-	TRBV2	TRBJ2-7	CASAPGAGVQYEQYF	TGTGCCAGCGCTCCCGGAGCGGGAGTCCAGTACGAGCAGTACTTC
-	-	TRBV19	TRBJ1-1	CASSMTLGGTEAFF	TGTGCCAGTAGTATGACGCTCGGGGGGACTGAAGCTTTCTTT
TRBD1	-	TRBV29-1	TRBJ2-7	CSVVGSGTGGVEQYF	TGCAGCGTTGTAGGTTCTGGGACAGGGGGCGTCGAGCAGTACTTC
TRBD1	-	TRBV27	TRBJ2-4	CASSLSDRGNIQYF	TGTGCCAGCAGTTTATCGGACAGGGGAAACATTCAGTACTTC
TRBD2	-	TRBV5-1	TRBJ2-1	CASSGVASGKDEQFF	TGCGCCAGCAGCGGCGTGGCTAGCGGGAAGGATGAGCAGTTCTTC
TRBD2	-	TRBV29-1	TRBJ2-3	CSVDLTSGGDTQYF	TGCAGCGTTGATCTAACTAGCGGTGGGGATACGCAGTATTTT
-	-	TRBV9	TRBJ1-5	CASSAVSGQPQHF	TGTGCCAGCAGCGCCGTTTCAGGTCAGCCCCAGCATTTT
TRBD1	-	TRBV6-5	TRBJ1-5	CASSRQGDDQPQHF	TGTGCCAGCAGCAGACAGGGAGACGATCAGCCCCAGCATTTT
TRBD2	-	TRBV25-1	TRBJ2-3	CASSESGKTDTQYF	TGTGCCAGCAGTGAGAGCGGGAAGACAGATACGCAGTATTTT
-	many	TRBV21-1	TRBJ1-6	CASGQGIENSPLHF	TGTGCCAGCGGACAGGGAATTGAGAATTCACCCCTCCACTTT
-	-	TRBV7-2	TRBJ2-1	CASGGDVYNEQFF	TGTGCCAGCGGAGGGGACGTTTACAATGAGCAGTTCTTC
-	once	TRBV6-2/TRBV6-3	TRBJ2-1	CASSLYDEQFF	TGTGCCAGCAGCTTATATGATGAGCAGTTCTTC